This T cell receptor (beta chain) was captured in a study of cytomegalovirus exposure and HLA in healthy donors. The PCR was carried out with 60 Vbeta primers and 13 Jbeta primers. The table came from immunoSEQ multiplex PCR; TCRdb's copy has only in-frame clones and leaves some out. The repertoire has roughly 140,000 clones, roughly 75% of them found once; the top ten carry about 2.2%. This sequence was found in a man aged 25-45 years in good health and CMV-seronegative. Sequencing was carried out using PBMCs.

The CDR3: CSVEGLSSGPNEKLFF. The CDR3 DNA reads as TGCAGCGTTGAAGGCCTTTCGTCAGGCCCTAATGAAAAACTGTTTTTT. The gene calls are TRBV29-1 and TRBJ1-4; unclear D gene. Per the germline V gene, CDR1 is SQVTM and CDR2 is ANQGSEA. CDR3 length: 16 amino acids. The ends were cut back, 1 base at V and 3 bases at J, with 15 bases in the middle.